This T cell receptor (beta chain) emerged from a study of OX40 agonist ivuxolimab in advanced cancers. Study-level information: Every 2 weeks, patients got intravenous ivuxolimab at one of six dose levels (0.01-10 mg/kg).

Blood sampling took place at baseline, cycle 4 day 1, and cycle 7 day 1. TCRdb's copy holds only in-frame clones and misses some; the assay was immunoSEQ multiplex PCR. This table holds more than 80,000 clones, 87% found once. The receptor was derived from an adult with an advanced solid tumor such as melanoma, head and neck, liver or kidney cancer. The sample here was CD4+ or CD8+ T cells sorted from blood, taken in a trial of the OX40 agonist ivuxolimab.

This chain's CDR3 is CASSPPRGGLQETQYF. The CDR3 nucleotides are TGTGCCAGCAGCCCCCCCAGGGGGGGGCTCCAAGAGACCCAGTACTTC. The chain recombines TRBV6-6 with TRBJ2-5, with D perhaps being TRBD1 or TRBD2 (7 bases each). V shed 6 bases and J shed 1 base, with 18 bases lying between them. CDR1 and CDR2 (germline): MNHNY, SVGAGI (reference sequence). The CDR3 loop spans 16 amino acids.